One and the same sample provided the 9 T cell receptor beta chains below, sequenced in a study of blood T cell repertoires in COVID-19. Profiling relied on immunoSEQ multiplex PCR, and the TCRdb table lists in-frame clones only, not all of them. The data contain about 110,000 clones, around 88% of them singletons. Sample: peripheral blood. These receptors were collected from a woman in her forties or fifties with active or convalescent COVID-19.

This chain joins TRBV7-2 and TRBJ1-4, with 8 bases identical to TRBD1. This CDR3 spans 19 amino acids. Germline V CDR1 and CDR2: SGHTA, FQGNSA. J was trimmed by 0 bases and V by 6 bases; bases with no gene match: 15. The CDR3 DNA reads TGTGCCAGCAGTCCGCCCGCCGGGACAGGAGTAACAACTAATGAAAAACTGTTTTTT. This gives the protein CASSPPAGTGVTTNEKLFF.

The chain's CDR3 is CASSQEDGLTTVDWDEQFF. In nucleotides, the CDR3 is TGTGCCAGCAGCCAAGAAGACGGTCTCACTACTGTGGATTGGGATGAGCAGTTCTTC. This chain links TRBV3-1 (or the pseudogene TRBV3-2) with TRBJ2-1; no reliable D call. Germline assignment: CDR1 LGHDT and CDR2 YNNKEL (reference sequence). The CDR3 runs 19 residues. V was trimmed by 0 bases and J by 8 bases, leaving 26 bases between them.

The chain recombines TRBV27 with TRBJ2-3; 7 bases match TRBD2. The CDR3 extends over 15 amino acids. The ends lost 6 bases at V and 4 bases at J; junction bases unmatched: 10. Germline CDR1 MNHEY, CDR2 SMNVEV (reference sequence). CDR3 coding DNA: TGTGCCAGCAGCACCGGGGGACTAACTGCAGATACGCAGTATTTT. Its protein product is CASSTGGLTADTQYF.

This sequence joins TRBV2 and TRBJ2-1, with 7 positions matching TRBD2. From germline, CDR1 is SNHLY and CDR2 FYNNEI. V was clipped by 6 bases and J by 9 bases; unmatched bases: 14. The CDR3 is made up of 15 amino acids. CDR3 nucleotides: TGTGCCAGCAGAAGGAGCGGGAACGCGGGCTTTGAGCAGTTCTTC. Its protein product is CASRRSGNAGFEQFF. Looking up the rest from reference TRBV2 and TRBJ2-1 gives the full variable domain: EPEVTQTPSHQVTQMGQEVILRCVPISNHLYFYWYRQILGQKVEFLVSFYNNEISEKSEIFDDQFSVERPDGSNFTLKIRSTKLEDSAMYFCASRRSGNAGFEQFFGPGTRLTVL.

The table lists this clone with a few counts. The V and J genes are TRBV27 and TRBJ1-6; D is unclear. The CDR3 spans 13 residues. Germline V lookup: CDR1 MNHEY, CDR2 SMNVEV (reference sequence). The V end lost 10 bases, the J end lost 8 bases, and 15 bases lay between the germline ends. In nucleotides, the CDR3 is TGTGCCACCAAAAGTCGGCGGGATTCACCCCTCCACTTT. Residues: CATKSRRDSPLHF.

V and J are TRBV7-2 and TRBJ2-3; TRBD2 agrees at 7 bases. Germline values: CDR1 SGHTA, CDR2 FQGNSA. The junction had 4 bases not matched to a gene; V was cut back by 1 base and J by 0 bases. The CDR3 contains 16 residues. CDR3 in amino acids: CASSLELALSTDTQYF. Here the CDR3 DNA reads TGTGCCAGCAGCTTAGAACTAGCGTTGAGCACAGATACGCAGTATTTT.

This rearrangement joins TRBV4-3 to TRBJ2-7; D is perhaps TRBD2 (6 bases). This CDR3 is built from 15 residues. Germline CDR1 LGHNA, CDR2 YSLEER. The V end lost 0 bases, the J end lost 0 bases, and 9 bases lay between the germline ends. The CDR3 bases are TGCGCCAGCAGCCAAGAATGGCGGGACTCCTACGAGCAGTACTTC. Its protein product is CASSQEWRDSYEQYF.

The chain carries TRBV11-2 and TRBJ2-7; D might be TRBD1 (6 bases). CDR1 and CDR2 (germline): SGHAT, FQNNGV. Trimming pared 3 bases from V and 4 bases from J, leaving 22 bases between. There are 17 residues in the CDR3. Written as DNA, the CDR3 is TGTGCCAGCAGCTTTAGGGGCCCCGGACAGAGGGCGTACGAGCAGTACTTC. It specifies CASSFRGPGQRAYEQYF.

The chain employs TRBV24-1 and TRBJ2-5, with 7 bases matching TRBD1. V trimming: 4 bases; J trimming: 4 bases; junction bases outside the gene matches: 14. CDR1 and CDR2 from the germline V gene are KGHDR and SFDVKD. The CDR3 contains 17 residues. CDR3: CATSDSKTGVVGETQYF. The CDR3 nucleotides read TGTGCCACCAGTGACTCCAAAACAGGGGTTGTAGGAGAGACCCAGTACTTC.